The entry below describes one T cell receptor (beta chain). Germline CDR1 is SGHAT and CDR2 is FQDESV (reference sequence). Deletions cut 2 bases from V and 5 bases from J, with 21 bases between. The CDR3 is 17 residues long. Patients were excluded for autoimmune disease history or systemic immunosuppression. This entry is derived from a study of OX40 agonist ivuxolimab in advanced cancers. Study-wide background: Ivuxolimab, which patients received intravenously every 2 weeks, was dosed at 0.01 to 10 mg/kg. Head and neck, renal cell, melanoma or hepatocellular carcinoma were the cancers that dose-escalation patients had. Participants, 75% to 90% male, averaged roughly 60 years of age, ranging from roughly 23 to 80.

The assay was immunoSEQ multiplex PCR, and TCRdb's table has in-frame clones only and misses some. Of 40,000 to 60,000 clones listed, 88% were seen once; the top ten hold 3.6%. Sequenced here: CD4+ or CD8+ T cells sorted from blood, sampled in a trial of the OX40 agonist ivuxolimab. The rearrangement joins TRBV11-1 to TRBJ2-5; either TRBD1 or TRBD2 may supply D (5 bases each). This TCR derives from an adult with an advanced solid tumor such as melanoma, head and neck, liver or kidney cancer. The CDR3 DNA sequence: TGTGCCAGCAGCTTACCTACTAGAAGAAAGGGGTCGGAGACCCAGTACTTC. Its protein product is CASSLPTRRKGSETQYF.